This TCR beta chain was captured in a study of OX40 agonist ivuxolimab in advanced cancers. Study overall: Six ivuxolimab dose levels, 0.01 to 10 mg/kg, were given intravenously every 2 weeks. Study-wide results and caveats: CD4+ and CD8+ blood T cells expanded clonally by week 6 at 0.1 to 3.0 mg/kg.

The V gene end was trimmed by 0 bases and the J gene end by 3 bases; junction bases not matched to a gene: 0. Germline-derived CDR1 and CDR2 are SGHNT and YYREEE (reference sequence). This CDR3 spans 14 amino acids. Comments on this clone: Its specificity is unknown.

The protocol was immunoSEQ multiplex PCR, while the TCRdb copy is restricted to in-frame clones and leaves out a portion. The repertoire holds more than 50,000 clones, with 82% as singletons. This clonotype was sampled from an adult with an advanced solid tumor such as melanoma, head and neck, liver or kidney cancer. This chain links TRBV5-4 with TRBJ1-2; 9 bases agree with TRBD1. Material: CD4+ or CD8+ T cells sorted from blood, obtained in a trial of the OX40 agonist ivuxolimab. CDR3 sequence (DNA): TGTGCCAGCAGCTTGGGGGACAGGGACTATGGCTACACCTTC. Its translation: CASSLGDRDYGYTF.